This T cell receptor beta chain was found in a study of response to subunit inactivated influenza vaccine. General study results and limits: The authors suggested that every seasonal influenza vaccination recruits few new T cells.

This clonotype was found many times. Its specificity is unknown. Per germline, CDR1 DFQATT and CDR2 SNEGSKA (reference sequence). This CDR3 has 12 residues. The ends lost 5 bases at V and 8 bases at J; junction bases unmatched: 7. Each CDR3 protein gets one entry after TCRdb re-called the RT-PCR reads with MiXCR. The top ten clones hold approximately 12% of a sample with some 480,000 distinct CDR3 sequences, about a tenth of them seen once. The J gene is TRBJ1-2, the V gene TRBV20-1; 8 bases are shared with TRBD1. The TCR comes from a man aged 50-60 years who received an inactivated influenza vaccine. Sequences were derived from PBMCs from blood, sampled about 40 days after vaccination. CDR3 nucleotide sequence: TGCAGTGCTCCCCAGGGGGCTTTAGGCTACACCTTC. This translates into CSAPQGALGYTF.